The table lists the clone carrying this TCR beta chain with a count of one. Antigen unknown. These data come from a study of OX40 agonist ivuxolimab in advanced cancers. Autoimmune disease history or systemic immunosuppression excluded patients. V was cut by 4 bases and J by 6 bases, with 15 bases left in between. Per germline, CDR1 MNHNY and CDR2 SVGAGI (reference sequence). CDR3 size: 14 residues. Study-wide findings and caveats: Dose levels from 0.1 to 3.0 mg/kg saw CD4+ and CD8+ blood T cells expand clonally by week 6. The authors also found low normalized T-cell clonal expansion in some nonresponders. Researchers did not determine the expanded peripheral T cells' antigen specificity.

Only in-frame clones appear in the TCRdb table, and some are missing; sequencing was by immunoSEQ multiplex PCR. The table lists 15,000 to 20,000 clones, roughly 80% of them singletons, with more than 30% in the top ten. The sequence came from an adult with an advanced solid tumor such as melanoma, head and neck, liver or kidney cancer. This chain uses TRBV6-6 with TRBJ1-1, with D possibly TRBD1 on 6 matching bases. The sample consisted of CD4+ or CD8+ T cells sorted from blood, taken in a trial of the OX40 agonist ivuxolimab. The CDR3 bases are TGTGCCAGCAGTTCCACTGGGGGCGTCGCTGAAGCTTTCTTT. It yields the protein CASSSTGGVAEAFF.